These 10 T cell receptor beta chains were all obtained from the same sample, sequenced in a study of blood T cell repertoires in COVID-19 (dated by TCRdb to the early 2020s). The library was generated by the immunoSEQ multiplex PCR assay. Here the immuneACCESS table is served through TCRdb, limited to in-frame sequences with V and J called. Missing clones are a known gap in these copies; in checked studies unresolved V genes cover under half, and the rest lacks a known reason. The sample yields fewer than 500,000 clones; about nine tenths were counted once. 0.7% of the sample is in the top ten clones. Sequenced material: PBMCs or T cells enriched from blood (not recorded which). The receptor set was obtained from a woman under 30 who had recovered from COVID-19.

In the case of this clone: Other nucleotide sequences in the sample specify the same CDR3. V gene TRBV5-1 combines with J gene TRBJ1-1, with D perhaps TRBD1 (6 bases). From germline, CDR1 is SGHRS and CDR2 YFSETQ. V lost 0 bases and J lost 5, with 11 bases in between. This CDR3 has 14 residues. CDR3 sequence reads: CASSLGGGGTEAFF. CDR3 bases: TGCGCCAGCAGCTTGGGCGGGGGCGGGACTGAAGCTTTCTTT.

The J gene is TRBJ1-1, the V gene TRBV28; no definite D call. Germline V gives CDR1 MDHEN, CDR2 SYDVKM. Trimming cost V 6 bases and J 4 bases, with 12 bases left between them. There are 13 residues in the CDR3. In DNA, the CDR3 is TGTGCCAGCAGGCTTTTCAGAGGCACTGAAGCTTTCTTT. The encoded protein is CASRLFRGTEAFF.

J is TRBJ2-1 and V is TRBV7-3, with D perhaps matching TRBD2 (6 bases). The germline gives CDR1 SGHTA, CDR2 FQGTGA. The CDR3 has 14 residues. Trimming took 4 bases from V and 9 from J, leaving 16 bases between them. CDR3 loop: CASSSEGGWGEQFF. The CDR3, as DNA: TGTGCCAGCAGCTCGGAGGGTGGTTGGGGTGAGCAGTTCTTC.

This chain links TRBV7-9 with TRBJ1-1, with a weak D call TRBD1 (5 bases). V lost 2 bases and J lost 3, with 13 bases in between. The CDR3 loop spans 15 amino acids. CDR1 is SEHNR and CDR2 is FQNEAQ in the germline V gene (reference sequence). As DNA, the CDR3 is TGTGCCAGCAGCTTAATAACAGGCATGGACACTGAAGCTTTCTTT. Translated: CASSLITGMDTEAFF.

The gene calls are TRBV5-1 and TRBJ1-1; D unresolved. CDR1 SGHRS and CDR2 YFSETQ come from the germline V gene. This CDR3 comprises 11 residues. Between the trimmed V and J ends, which lost 6 bases and 8 bases, there was a span of 11 bases. CDR3 DNA sequence: TGCGCCAGCACCCATGGGAGGGAAGCTTTCTTT. Its translation: CASTHGREAFF. The full variable domain, with the rest looked up from reference TRBV5-1 and TRBJ1-1, is KAGVTQTPRYLIKTRGQQVTLSCSPISGHRSVSWYQQTPGQGLQFLFEYFSETQRNKGNFPGRFSGRQFSNSRSEMNVSTLELGDSALYLCASTHGREAFFGQGTRLTVV.

The J gene is TRBJ2-5, the V gene TRBV30; 12 bases map to TRBD1. Trimming took 5 bases from V and 2 from J; bases not matched to a gene: 6. The CDR3 spans 15 residues. Germline assignment: CDR1 GTSNPN and CDR2 SVGIG (reference sequence). The CDR3 reads CAWGTGGLAQETQYF. The CDR3 coding sequence is TGTGCCTGGGGGACAGGGGGCTTGGCGCAAGAGACCCAGTACTTC. The entire variable domain, with the rest obtained from reference TRBV30 and TRBJ2-5, is as follows: SQTIHQWPATLVQPVGSPLSLECTVEGTSNPNLYWYRQAAGRGLQLLFYSVGIGQISSEVPQNLSASRPQDRQFILSSKKLLLSDSGFYLCAWGTGGLAQETQYFGPGTRLLVL.

This clone occurred once. The genes are TRBV5-1 and TRBJ2-7, with 7 bases aligning to TRBD1. V dropped 1 base and J dropped 3; count of bases not matched to a gene: 13. The germline V gene has CDR1 SGHRS and CDR2 YFSETQ. The CDR3 extends over 17 amino acids. CDR3 sequence: CASSLSSFGSGGYEQYF. The CDR3 DNA reads TGCGCCAGCAGCTTGTCATCTTTCGGGTCAGGGGGCTACGAGCAGTACTTC.

This clone appeared once. This chain joins TRBV28 and TRBJ1-3; D remains unclear. The V and J ends lost 5 bases and 1 base respectively, with 12 bases between them. Germline V gene lookup returns CDR1 MDHEN and CDR2 SYDVKM. CDR3 size: 15 residues. As DNA, the CDR3 is TGTGCCAGCAGTCGCTCCGGGTGGTCTGGAAACACCATATATTTT. This gives the protein CASSRSGWSGNTIYF.

The rearrangement joins TRBV24-1 to TRBJ1-1; possible D gene TRBD1, 5 bases. The CDR3 is made up of 12 amino acids. Germline CDR1 and CDR2: KGHDR and SFDVKD. Trimming stripped 6 bases from V and 11 bases from J, with 15 bases between. CDR3 protein: CATSNPGGVAFF. CDR3 nucleotide sequence: TGTGCCACCAGTAACCCCGGGGGGGTGGCTTTCTTT.

The chain has TRBV19 and TRBJ1-6; 8 bases are shared with TRBD1. Germline assignment: CDR1 LNHDA and CDR2 SQIVND (reference sequence). The length of the CDR3 is 14 residues. Trimming cost V 7 bases and J 8 bases; bases outside gene matches: 7. CDR3 sequence: CASTLGQGDSPLHF. DNA for the CDR3: TGTGCCAGTACCCTTGGACAGGGAGATTCACCCCTCCACTTT.